This T cell receptor beta chain was retrieved from a study of cytomegalovirus exposure and HLA in healthy donors. This clone was detected only once. This CDR3 has 14 residues. Trimming shortened V by 1 base and J by 5 bases, and 11 bases separated the two germline ends. Germline CDR1 is MNHNS and CDR2 is SASEGT. A multiplex PCR was run with 60 Vbeta primers and 13 Jbeta primers. Assay: immunoSEQ multiplex PCR; the TCRdb copy retains only in-frame clones and omits some. The table includes about 89,000 clones, roughly three quarters detected once. The source is a man aged 25 to 40 in good health and CMV-seronegative. Material: PBMCs. V usage is TRBV6-1 and J usage is TRBJ2-5, with D possibly matching TRBD2 (6 bases). The CDR3 region is CASSEGTSRETQYF. The DNA of the CDR3 is TGTGCCAGCAGTGAAGGCACTAGCCGGGAGACCCAGTACTTC.